Detailed here is one T cell receptor beta chain. Its antigen is unidentified. The data stem from a study of post-analysis software for immune sequencing data. Findings and limits, study-wide: Under the F measure, samples that were prepared in one batch clustered strongly together. Controls showed significantly higher normalized Chao1 diversity than did multiple sclerosis patients.

Prepared libraries of TCR beta cDNA carried unique molecular identifiers. Out of 1 to 10 million T cells, a few hundred thousand cDNA molecules were generated. One entry per CDR3 protein, called by TCRdb with MiXCR from the PCR reads. Of about 820,000 distinct CDR3 sequences in the sample, approximately 53% were seen once. This receptor was identified in a girl aged 5-17 years with multiple sclerosis. The sample consisted of blood.

The CDR3: CASSQEEEEVQELPAETQYF. The CDR3 coding sequence is TGTGCCAGCAGCCAAGAAGAGGAAGAAGTACAAGAACTCCCGGCAGAGACCCAGTACTTC. The chain recombines TRBV14 with TRBJ2-4, with D unresolved. The J call is in doubt because the DNA end fits TRBJ2-5 better. Germline V gene lookup returns CDR1 SGHDN and CDR2 FVKESK. There are 20 residues in the CDR3.